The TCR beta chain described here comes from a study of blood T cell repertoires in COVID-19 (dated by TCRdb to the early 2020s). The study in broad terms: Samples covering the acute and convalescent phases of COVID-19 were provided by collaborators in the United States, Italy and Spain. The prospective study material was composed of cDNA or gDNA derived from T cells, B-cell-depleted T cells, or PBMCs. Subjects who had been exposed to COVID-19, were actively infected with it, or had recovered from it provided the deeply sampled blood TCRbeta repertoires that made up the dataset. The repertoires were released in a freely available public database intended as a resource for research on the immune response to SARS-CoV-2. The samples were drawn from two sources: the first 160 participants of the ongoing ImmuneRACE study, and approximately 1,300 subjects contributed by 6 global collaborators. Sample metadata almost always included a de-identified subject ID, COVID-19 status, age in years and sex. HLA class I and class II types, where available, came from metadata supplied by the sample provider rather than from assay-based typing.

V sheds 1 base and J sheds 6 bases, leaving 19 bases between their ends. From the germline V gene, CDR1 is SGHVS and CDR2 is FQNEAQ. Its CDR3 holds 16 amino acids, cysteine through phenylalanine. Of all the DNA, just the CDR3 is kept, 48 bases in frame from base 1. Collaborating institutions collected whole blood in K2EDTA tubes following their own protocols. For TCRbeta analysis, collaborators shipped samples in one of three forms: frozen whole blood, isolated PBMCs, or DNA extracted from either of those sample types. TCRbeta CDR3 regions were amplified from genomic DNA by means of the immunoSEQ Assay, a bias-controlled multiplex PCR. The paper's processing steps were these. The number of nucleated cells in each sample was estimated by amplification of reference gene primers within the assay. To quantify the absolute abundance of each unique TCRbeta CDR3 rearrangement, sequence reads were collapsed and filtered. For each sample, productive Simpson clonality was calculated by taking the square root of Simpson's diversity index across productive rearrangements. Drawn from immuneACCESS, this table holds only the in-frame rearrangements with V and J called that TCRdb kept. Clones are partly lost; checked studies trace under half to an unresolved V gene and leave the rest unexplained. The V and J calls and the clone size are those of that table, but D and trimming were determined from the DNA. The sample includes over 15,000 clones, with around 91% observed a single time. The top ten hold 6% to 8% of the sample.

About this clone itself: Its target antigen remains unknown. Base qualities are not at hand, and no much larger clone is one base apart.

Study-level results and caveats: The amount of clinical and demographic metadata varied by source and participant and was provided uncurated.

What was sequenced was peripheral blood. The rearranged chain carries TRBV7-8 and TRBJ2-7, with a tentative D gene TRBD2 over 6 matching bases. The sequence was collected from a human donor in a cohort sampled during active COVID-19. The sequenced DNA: TGTGCCAGCAGCTTAGTGCGGGGTTTACGGTCTCGCGAGCAGTACTTC. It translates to CASSLVRGLRSREQYF.